This T cell receptor beta chain was documented in a study of OX40 agonist ivuxolimab in advanced cancers. Of note for this clone: Its antigen is as yet unknown. This same CDR3 is encoded by further DNA sequences in the sample.

Germline V lookup: CDR1 MNHEY, CDR2 SMNVEV (reference sequence). V lost 0 bases and J lost 7, with 7 bases in between. The CDR3 is made up of 13 amino acids. General study findings and limits: Expansion of clones was among the lowest in partial responders at 0.1-3.0 mg/kg.

Clones were sequenced by immunoSEQ multiplex PCR, and TCRdb holds only the in-frame ones, with some missing. The sample includes 42,000 or so clones, around 84% of them seen just once. Here the sequenced sample was CD4+ or CD8+ T cells sorted from blood, taken in a trial of the OX40 agonist ivuxolimab. The rearrangement joins TRBV27 to TRBJ1-5; D is perhaps TRBD1 (5 bases). The sequence derives from an adult with an advanced solid tumor such as melanoma, head and neck, liver or kidney cancer. In DNA, the CDR3 is TGTGCCAGCAGTTTATCGGGGGGACAGCCCCAGCATTTT. This translates into CASSLSGGQPQHF.